The 27 T cell receptor beta chains reported below all come from one sample, sequenced in a study of cytomegalovirus exposure and HLA in healthy donors. 13 Jbeta primers and 60 Vbeta primers were used for the PCR. Assay: immunoSEQ multiplex PCR; the TCRdb copy retains only in-frame clones and omits some. The sample lists a few hundred thousand clones; 82% were seen once. Sequenced input: PBMCs. All receptors come from a woman aged 40 to 50 in good health and CMV-seronegative.

The count of this clone is one. The rearrangement uses TRBV11-2 and TRBJ1-4; 7 nucleotides line up with TRBD1. CDR1 is SGHAT and CDR2 is FQNNGV in the germline V gene. The CDR3 totals 16 residues. V shed 5 bases, J shed 0 bases, and the junction held 6 bases outside the gene matches. The CDR3 here is CASSLGTAATNEKLFF. In DNA form, the CDR3 reads TGTGCCAGCAGCCTCGGGACAGCTGCAACTAATGAAAAACTGTTTTTT.

The rearrangement joins TRBV5-1 to TRBJ2-1; perhaps TRBD1 as D (6 bases). Germline-derived CDR1 and CDR2 are SGHRS and YFSETQ. Between the trimmed V and J ends, which lost 3 bases and 5 bases, there was a span of 12 bases. The CDR3 is made up of 14 amino acids. CDR3 region: CASSYRTVNNEQFF. The CDR3 nucleotides read TGCGCCAGCAGCTATCGGACAGTTAACAATGAGCAGTTCTTC.

This chain links TRBV27 with TRBJ1-5; 9 bases are a match to TRBD1. Germline V gives CDR1 MNHEY, CDR2 SMNVEV (reference sequence). This CDR3 is 15 amino acids long. The J segment lost 5 bases and the V segment lost 5 bases, leaving 7 bases of the junction unmatched. The CDR3 DNA follows: TGTGCCAGCAGTCCTCTTGACAGGGGGGATCAGCCCCAGCATTTT. Residues: CASSPLDRGDQPQHF.

This sequence joins TRBV19 and TRBJ1-3; unclear D gene. Trimming cost V 3 bases and J 1 base, with 4 bases left between them. The V gene's germline CDR1 is LNHDA and CDR2 SQIVND (reference sequence). The CDR3 runs 13 residues. Here the CDR3 reads CASSISSGNTIYF. CDR3 DNA sequence: TGTGCCAGTAGTATCAGTTCTGGAAACACCATATATTTT.

The chain employs TRBV18 and TRBJ1-5, with 7 bases identical to TRBD1. V gave up 9 bases and J gave up 0 bases; unmatched junction bases: 8. The CDR3 covers 15 residues. Germline assignment: CDR1 KGHSH and CDR2 LQKENI. As DNA, the CDR3 is TGTGCCAGTTCCCAGGGGGTCGATAGCAATCAGCCCCAGCATTTT. This translates into CASSQGVDSNQPQHF.

V is TRBV5-1 and J is TRBJ2-5; 7 nucleotides agree with TRBD1. The J segment lost 4 bases and the V segment lost 5 bases, leaving 2 bases of the junction unmatched. The CDR3 covers 12 residues. CDR1 and CDR2 from the germline V gene are SGHRS and YFSETQ. Written as DNA, the CDR3 is TGCGCCAGCAGAGACAGGGCAGAGACCCAGTACTTC. Translation gives CASRDRAETQYF.

The V gene is TRBV5-6, the J gene TRBJ1-5; D is undetermined. The V gene lost 0 bases and the J gene lost 0 bases, with 7 bases spanning the gap. The CDR3 totals 15 residues. Germline lookup yields CDR1 SGHDT and CDR2 YYEEEE. CDR3 amino acids: CASSLAPDSNQPQHF. The CDR3 DNA reads TGTGCCAGCAGCTTGGCCCCAGATAGCAATCAGCCCCAGCATTTT.

This chain joins TRBV9 and TRBJ1-3; 7 bases are shared with TRBD1. Germline-derived CDR1 and CDR2 are SGDLS and YYNGEE. Unmatched junction bases numbered 10, after V lost 4 bases and J lost 0 bases. The CDR3 spans 17 residues. The CDR3: CASSPYRGLSSGNTIYF. CDR3 bases: TGTGCCAGCAGCCCGTACAGGGGATTGAGCTCTGGAAACACCATATATTTT.

The chain links TRBV7-8 to TRBJ1-2, with 7 nucleotides matching TRBD1. This CDR3 is built from 14 residues. The germline V gene encodes CDR1 SGHVS and CDR2 FQNEAQ. The V segment lost 2 bases and the J segment 4 bases; nucleotides outside the gene matches: 4. The CDR3 region is CASSLLGQPYGYTF. DNA for the CDR3: TGTGCCAGCAGCTTACTGGGACAGCCCTATGGCTACACCTTC.

In its sample, this clone was seen once. V usage is TRBV6-1 and J usage is TRBJ1-4; 10 bases are shared with TRBD1. Germline V gene sequence: CDR1 MNHNS, CDR2 SASEGT. CDR3 length: 17 amino acids. V shed 3 bases and J 8 bases; nucleotides not matched to a gene: 12. For the CDR3, the DNA is TGTGCCAGCAGTGATTACGACAGGGGGCGGTCGAACGAAAAACTGTTTTTT. It is translated as CASSDYDRGRSNEKLFF.

The rearrangement links TRBV11-3 to TRBJ2-7; D might be TRBD1 (6 bases). V lost 4 bases and J 7 bases, leaving 20 bases between the germline ends. CDR1 is SGHNT and CDR2 is YENEEA in the germline V gene. This CDR3 is 15 amino acids long. The CDR3 bases are TGTGCCAGCAGCTCCCCGGGACAATCTTTGGGGGAGCAGTACTTC. This gives the protein CASSSPGQSLGEQYF. The full variable domain, its missing parts supplied by reference TRBV11-3 and TRBJ2-7, is EAGVVQSPRYKIIEKKQPVAFWCNPISGHNTLYWYLQNLGQGPELLIRYENEEAVDDSQLPKDRFSAERLKGVDSTLKIQPAELGDSAVYLCASSSPGQSLGEQYFGPGTRLTVT.

The chain recombines TRBV28 with TRBJ2-6; TRBD1 matches 10 bases. The CDR3 spans 18 residues. Germline V gene data show CDR1 as MDHEN and CDR2 as SYDVKM. V dropped 2 bases and J dropped 0; count of bases not matched to a gene: 4. The CDR3 DNA reads as TGTGCCAGCAGTTTAGACAGGGGGCTCGACTCTGGGGCCAACGTCCTGACTTTC. Residues: CASSLDRGLDSGANVLTF.

The rearrangement uses TRBV5-6 and TRBJ2-3, with D perhaps TRBD1 (5 bases). The germline V and J ends were trimmed by 4 bases and 4 bases, with 13 bases remaining between them. Germline V lookup: CDR1 SGHDT, CDR2 YYEEEE. The CDR3 consists of 14 residues. The CDR3 loop is CASSAPQGPDTQYF. The CDR3 nucleotides read TGTGCCAGCAGCGCGCCCCAGGGTCCAGATACGCAGTATTTT.

For the CDR3, the DNA is TGCGCCAGCAGCTCCACAGGGTCAATGGGAGATACGCAGTATTTT. Translated: CASSSTGSMGDTQYF. The rearrangement links TRBV5-1 to TRBJ2-3, with TRBD1 as a possible D gene (6 bases). Germline values: CDR1 SGHRS, CDR2 YFSETQ. The V gene lost 3 bases and the J gene lost 5 bases, with 16 bases spanning the gap. CDR3 length equals 15 residues.

The chain carries TRBV10-3 and TRBJ2-1; 8 bases are a match to TRBD1. Germline values: CDR1 ENHRY, CDR2 SYGVKD. Trimming removed 3 bases from V and 8 bases from J; junction bases left unmatched: 9. This CDR3 is built from 15 residues. For the CDR3, the DNA is TGTGCCATCAGTGACCGTATCGGACAGGGCGATGAGCAGTTCTTC. Translated: CAISDRIGQGDEQFF.

V usage is TRBV4-1 and J usage is TRBJ1-1, with 10 bases that match TRBD1. Per the germline V gene, CDR1 is MGHRA and CDR2 is YSYEKL. This CDR3 is built from 17 residues. After removal of 3 bases from V and 5 bases from J, the junction contained 12 bases not matched to a gene. The CDR3 here is CASSHSPTGGLGTEAFF. Here the CDR3 DNA reads TGCGCCAGCAGCCACAGCCCGACAGGGGGCTTAGGTACTGAAGCTTTCTTT.

The chain is built from TRBV27 and TRBJ1-6; D possibly corresponds to TRBD1 (6 bases). Looked up from germline, CDR1 is MNHEY and CDR2 is SMNVEV (reference sequence). V dropped 3 bases and J dropped 10 bases, with 10 bases sitting between them. The CDR3 sequence is 13 residues long. Written as DNA, the CDR3 is TGTGCCAGCAGTTTCGGACAGTCATCACCCCTCCACTTT. Translated, it gives CASSFGQSSPLHF.

V is TRBV2 and J is TRBJ1-6; D ambiguous. The CDR3 totals 14 residues. Germline CDR1 SNHLY, CDR2 FYNNEI. The ends were cut back, 1 base at V and 3 bases at J, with 4 bases in the middle. The CDR3 sequence is CASSEDGYNSPLHF. CDR3 in DNA: TGTGCCAGCAGTGAAGACGGCTATAATTCACCCCTCCACTTT. The variable domain in full, with the rest retrieved from reference TRBV2 and TRBJ1-6, is EPEVTQTPSHQVTQMGQEVILRCVPISNHLYFYWYRQILGQKVEFLVSFYNNEISEKSEIFDDQFSVERPDGSNFTLKIRSTKLEDSAMYFCASSEDGYNSPLHFGNGTRLTVT.

This sequence joins TRBV19 and TRBJ2-7; 11 bases line up with TRBD2. The CDR3 runs 14 residues. With V trimmed by 8 bases and J by 4 bases, 7 bases remained unmatched. Germline CDR1 and CDR2: LNHDA and SQIVND (reference sequence). The CDR3 here is CASGEGLAAYEQYF. The CDR3 bases are TGTGCCAGTGGTGAGGGACTAGCGGCTTACGAGCAGTACTTC.

The rearrangement links TRBV23-1 to TRBJ2-7; weak D call: TRBD2 (5 bases). TRBV23-1 is treated as an ORF (open reading frame) with a function not yet certain. The CDR3 is made up of 11 amino acids. V gave up 7 bases and J gave up 7 bases, with 11 bases separating them. The CDR3 sequence: CASNGGGEQYF. CDR3 nucleotides: TGCGCCAGCAATGGTGGCGGGGAGCAGTACTTC.

V is TRBV10-3 and J is TRBJ1-1; the D gene is possibly TRBD1 (6 bases). Deletions cut 10 bases from V and 1 base from J, with 10 bases between. The CDR3 totals 12 residues. The germline gives CDR1 ENHRY, CDR2 SYGVKD. As DNA, the CDR3 is TGTGCCACCAAACAGGGGAACACTGAAGCTTTCTTT. Protein sequence: CATKQGNTEAFF.

The J gene is TRBJ2-7, the V gene TRBV28, with 8 bases identical to TRBD2. The CDR3 extends over 16 amino acids. Germline CDR1 and CDR2: MDHEN and SYDVKM. Trimming cost V 2 bases and J 0 bases; bases outside gene matches: 6. The CDR3 protein is CASSLAGGLLSYEQYF. In DNA form, the CDR3 reads TGTGCCAGCAGTTTAGCGGGGGGCCTCCTCTCCTACGAGCAGTACTTC.

V and J are TRBV9 and TRBJ2-7; D is possibly TRBD2 (5 bases). The CDR3 extends over 13 amino acids. Per the germline V gene, CDR1 is SGDLS and CDR2 is YYNGEE. Trimming removed 1 base from V and 5 bases from J, with 10 bases in between. CDR3 DNA sequence: TGTGCCAGCAGCGTAATCCCCGGGGACGAGCAGTACTTC. The encoded protein is CASSVIPGDEQYF. The whole variable domain, filled in from reference TRBV9 and TRBJ2-7, reads DSGVTQTPKHLITATGQRVTLRCSPRSGDLSVYWYQQSLDQGLQFLIQYYNGEERAKGNILERFSAQQFPDLHSELNLSSLELGDSALYFCASSVIPGDEQYFGPGTRLTVT.

The CDR3 DNA sequence: TGTGCCAGCACCGGGACAGCCTTTAATCAGCCCCAGCATTTT. It translates to CASTGTAFNQPQHF. V is TRBV7-2 and J is TRBJ1-5; TRBD1 agrees at 7 bases. Germline CDR1 SGHTA, CDR2 FQGNSA. V lost 7 bases, J lost 4 bases, and 7 bases stayed unmatched. This CDR3 is built from 14 residues.

This chain connects TRBV30 to TRBJ2-5, with 7 bases lining up with TRBD1. Matching the DNA end better, TRBJ2-7 makes the J call doubtful. Germline lookup yields CDR1 GTSNPN and CDR2 SVGIG (reference sequence). CDR3 length: 15 amino acids. CDR3 sequence reads: CAWSVPGQSFYEQYF. The CDR3 DNA reads TGTGCCTGGAGTGTACCGGGACAGTCCTTCTACGAGCAGTACTTC.

V and J are TRBV29-1 and TRBJ1-1; the D gene is possibly TRBD1 (6 bases). CDR1 and CDR2 (germline): SQVTM, ANQGSEA. The CDR3 runs to 13 residues. V gave up 7 bases and J gave up 1 base, with 13 bases separating them. The CDR3 loop reads CSALGQSNTEAFF. The CDR3 DNA follows: TGCAGCGCTTTGGGACAATCGAACACTGAAGCTTTCTTT. Together with reference TRBV29-1 and TRBJ1-1, the CDR3 gives the full variable domain: SAVISQKPSRDICQRGTSLTIQCQVDSQVTMMFWYRQQPGQSLTLIATANQGSEATYESGFVIDKFPISRPNLTFSTLTVSNMSPEDSSIYLCSALGQSNTEAFFGQGTRLTVV.

Notes on this clone: One end of the junction is discordant with germline, which a read error may explain. This same CDR3 is encoded by further DNA sequences in the sample. V and J are TRBV5-4 and TRBJ1-3; D is unresolved. Germline V gene lookup returns CDR1 SGHNT and CDR2 YYREEE (reference sequence). The CDR3 loop spans 13 amino acids. CDR3 in amino acids: CASSSADGNTIYF. Written as DNA, the CDR3 is TGCGCCAGCAGCTCGGCGGATGGAAACACCATATATTTT.